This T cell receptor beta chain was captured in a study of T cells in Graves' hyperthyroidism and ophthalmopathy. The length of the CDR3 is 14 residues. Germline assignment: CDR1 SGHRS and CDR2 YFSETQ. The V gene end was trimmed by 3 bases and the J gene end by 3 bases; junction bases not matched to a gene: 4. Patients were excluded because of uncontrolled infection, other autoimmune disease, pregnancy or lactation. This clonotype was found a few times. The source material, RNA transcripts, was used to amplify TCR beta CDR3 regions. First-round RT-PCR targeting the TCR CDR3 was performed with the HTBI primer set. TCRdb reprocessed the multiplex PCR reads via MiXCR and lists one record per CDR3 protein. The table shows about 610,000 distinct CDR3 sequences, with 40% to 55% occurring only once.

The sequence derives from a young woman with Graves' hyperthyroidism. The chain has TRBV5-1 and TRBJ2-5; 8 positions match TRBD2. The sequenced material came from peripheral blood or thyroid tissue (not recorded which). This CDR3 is CASSSGGVEETQYF. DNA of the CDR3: TGCGCCAGCAGCTCCGGGGGGGTTGAAGAGACCCAGTACTTC.